This T cell receptor beta chain originates from a study of T-cell reconstitution after alpha-beta-depleted transplantation in children (dated by TCRdb to about 2016). Some background on the complete study: Using TCR repertoire profiling, the study quantitatively followed how T-cell immune reconstitution unfolded in children after TCRalphabeta/CD19-depleted allogeneic hematopoietic cell transplantation.

V is reduced by 0 bases and J by 2 bases, leaving a spacing of 10 bases between them. The CDR3 runs 14 residues from the cysteine to the phenylalanine. Only CDR3 DNA remains: 42 bases, in frame from the first base. CDR1 and CDR2 were assigned from the germline V gene (reference sequence) as GTSNPN and SVGIG. The library was obtained by PCR. The sample was run on an Illumina HiSeq 2500. TCR library preparation used molecular barcoding, with unique molecular identifiers applied to normalize quantification of the TCRbeta repertoire. TCRdb reprocessed the public reads (quality trimming at Q25 with fastp, clone calling with MiXCR) and kept in-frame beta chains. Rows are combined by CDR3 protein, so each entry shows the most common genes and DNA. The sample data list roughly 670,000 distinct CDR3 sequences, and around 14% of these were observed just once. The top ten clonotypes cover around 0.8% of the sample.

The meaning of the sample's treatment or condition label: allogeneic hematopoietic cell transplantation with graft depleted of TCRalphabeta T cells and CD19 B cells. The children who served as transplant recipients had been given grafts of TCRalphabeta/CD19-depleted allogeneic hematopoietic cells. About this clonotype: This receptor's antigen is unknown. Qualities for individual bases were not recorded, and no much larger clone is one base off.

Overall study outcomes, separate from this receptor: The high TCRbeta diversity at day 60 in some patients was ascribed to recipient T cells and intrathymic progenitors that had survived conditioning. Hyperexpanded clone frequencies declined over subsequent months; after one year, T-cell counts and TCRbeta diversity were mostly attributed to newly produced T cells. The apparently early recovery of alphabetaT-cell counts about two months after transplant reportedly depended on only several hundred rapidly expanded clones that came from non-depleted graft cells.

The sequence was obtained from a girl aged 2 to 10 with congenital amegakaryocytic thrombocytopenia, due to receive a stem cell transplant. Specimen: PBMCs, collected before TCRalphabeta/CD19-depleted stem cell transplant. This receptor chain uses TRBV30 and TRBJ1-1; a confident D gene designation cannot be given. The nucleotide sequence reads as follows: TGTGCCTGGAGTGTTATGGGAGGCAACACTGAAGCTTTCTTT. Its amino acids are CAWSVMGGNTEAFF.